Included here is one TCR beta chain sequence, with context. Its antigen is as yet unknown. This entry comes from a study of OX40 agonist ivuxolimab in advanced cancers. The CDR3 covers 14 residues. Germline V gene sequence: CDR1 MNHEY, CDR2 SVGAGI. The V and J ends lost 6 bases and 3 bases respectively, with 11 bases between them. Some clones are missing from TCRdb's copy, which holds only in-frame ones; the method was immunoSEQ multiplex PCR. The table lists some 68,000 clones, about 89% of them singletons. Study conclusions and caveats: The specificity for antigen of the expanded peripheral T cells was not determined. There were, on average, more expanded clones in CD8+ T cells than in CD4+.

This clonotype was sampled from an adult with an advanced solid tumor such as melanoma, head and neck, liver or kidney cancer. Sequencing was performed on CD4+ or CD8+ T cells sorted from blood, taken in a trial of the OX40 agonist ivuxolimab. This rearrangement joins TRBV6-5 to TRBJ1-4, with D possibly matching TRBD1 (5 bases). This CDR3 is CASRAGRPNEKLFF. CDR3 bases: TGTGCCAGCAGAGCGGGACGGCCTAATGAAAAACTGTTTTTT.